One sample yielded the 17 T cell receptor beta chains listed below, sequenced in a study of blood T cell repertoires in COVID-19 (dated by TCRdb to about 2020). To prepare the library, the immunoSEQ multiplex PCR assay was applied. TCRdb retrieved this table from immuneACCESS and kept in-frame rearrangements only. Not all clones are present; in checked studies, unresolved V genes account for under half, and no reason is known for the remainder. This sample is represented by fewer than 200,000 clones; 75% to 85% of them were singletons. The ten largest clones add up to 1.5% of the sample. The sample was peripheral blood. The receptor source for this set is a human donor in a cohort sampled during active COVID-19.

This chain connects TRBV5-5 to TRBJ1-5, with D possibly TRBD1 on 5 matching bases. The length of the CDR3 is 15 residues. The germline V and J ends were trimmed by 0 bases and 3 bases, with 10 bases remaining between them. CDR1 and CDR2 (germline): SGHKS, YYEKEE (reference sequence). The CDR3 loop is CASSLAGHNNQPQHF. The CDR3 nucleotides are TGTGCCAGCAGCTTGGCAGGGCACAACAATCAGCCCCAGCATTTT.

This chain joins TRBV5-4 and TRBJ2-5; possibly TRBD2 for D (6 bases). Per the germline V gene, CDR1 is SGHNT and CDR2 is YYREEE (reference sequence). V was cut by 3 bases and J by 3 bases, with 12 bases left in between. The CDR3 covers 14 residues. CDR3 residues: CASSWRGREETQYF. CDR3 DNA: TGTGCCAGCAGCTGGAGGGGAAGGGAAGAGACCCAGTACTTC.

The chain uses TRBV19 and TRBJ2-7; 8 bases are a match to TRBD1. The length of the CDR3 is 13 residues. V was pared by 3 bases and J by 3 bases, with 1 base of the junction left unmatched. Germline lookup yields CDR1 LNHDA and CDR2 SQIVND (reference sequence). CDR3 coding DNA: TGTGCCAGTAGTATGACAGGGGACTACGAGCAGTACTTC. Its translation: CASSMTGDYEQYF.

The rearrangement uses TRBV6-5 and TRBJ2-2; 9 bases line up with TRBD1. Germline CDR1 reads MNHEY; CDR2 reads SVGAGI. Germline trimming cut 8 bases from V and 5 bases from J; bases unmatched to any gene: 6. This CDR3 region has 14 residues. In DNA form, the CDR3 reads TGTGCCAGCGAGACAGGGGGGTTAACCGGGGAGCTGTTTTTT. Amino acid sequence: CASETGGLTGELFF.

The rearrangement uses TRBV11-2 and TRBJ2-5; 15 nucleotides line up with TRBD2. This CDR3 has 18 residues. The V segment lost 6 bases and the J segment 4 bases; nucleotides outside the gene matches: 12. Germline CDR1 and CDR2: SGHAT and FQNNGV. The CDR3 DNA reads TGTGCCAGCAGTTCGTGGACTAGCGGGAGGGGGTTCCCAGAGACCCAGTACTTC. Its protein product is CASSSWTSGRGFPETQYF. The variable domain in full, with the rest retrieved from reference TRBV11-2 and TRBJ2-5, is EAGVAQSPRYKIIEKRQSVAFWCNPISGHATLYWYQQILGQGPKLLIQFQNNGVVDDSQLPKDRFSAERLKGVDSTLKIQPAKLEDSAVYLCASSSWTSGRGFPETQYFGPGTRLLVL.

The rearrangement uses TRBV7-2 and TRBJ2-7; 7 bases are a match to TRBD2. With 4 bases clipped from V and 8 bases from J, the junction kept 2 bases outside the gene matches. Germline-derived CDR1 and CDR2 are SGHTA and FQGNSA. The CDR3 is made up of 11 amino acids. The CDR3 here is CASSSGLQQYF. The DNA for the CDR3 is TGTGCCAGCAGCTCGGGACTACAGCAGTACTTC.

This clone was counted a single time. V usage is TRBV4-3 and J usage is TRBJ1-6, with D tentatively TRBD1 (5 bases). This CDR3 comprises 15 residues. Germline CDR1 LGHNA, CDR2 YSLEER. Trimming left V 0 bases short and J 7 bases short, with 10 bases between. The CDR3 loop is CASSQDAEGNSPLHF. The CDR3 DNA is TGCGCCAGCAGCCAAGATGCGGAGGGGAATTCACCCCTCCACTTT.

The chain couples TRBV10-2 to TRBJ1-1; 7 bases are a match to TRBD1. J lost 3 bases, V lost 5 bases, and 6 bases had no gene match. Germline V gene data show CDR1 as WSHSY and CDR2 as SAAADI. CDR3 length equals 14 residues. The CDR3 DNA sequence: TGCGCCAGCAGTTCGACAGGGCTATACACTGAAGCTTTCTTT. Its translation: CASSSTGLYTEAFF.

J is TRBJ2-7 and V is TRBV7-9; 10 bases map to TRBD1. Germline V CDR1 and CDR2: SEHNR, FQNEAQ (reference sequence). CDR3 size: 15 residues. After removal of 5 bases from V and 3 bases from J, the junction contained 7 bases not matched to a gene. CDR3 sequence reads: CASSRLDRGHYEQYF. CDR3 DNA sequence: TGTGCCAGCAGCCGGCTCGACAGGGGGCACTACGAGCAGTACTTC. The full variable domain, in which reference TRBV7-9 and TRBJ2-7 provide the parts outside the CDR3, is DTGVSQNPRHKITKRGQNVTFRCDPISEHNRLYWYRQTLGQGPEFLTYFQNEAQLEKSRLLSDRFSAERPKGSFSTLEIQRTEQGDSAMYLCASSRLDRGHYEQYFGPGTRLTVT.

The CDR3 spells CASSYSRRASNQPQHF. CDR3 sequence (DNA): TGTGCCAGCAGTTACTCCCGCAGGGCTAGCAATCAGCCCCAGCATTTT. V gene TRBV6-6 combines with J gene TRBJ1-5, with a possible D match to TRBD1 (5 bases). The CDR3 is 16 amino acids. V was trimmed by 0 bases and J by 0 bases, leaving 9 bases between them. The germline V gene has CDR1 MNHNY and CDR2 SVGAGI (reference sequence).

The chain combines TRBV7-3 with TRBJ2-7; possibly TRBD2 for D (6 bases). This CDR3 is 14 amino acids long. V was trimmed by 5 bases and J by 1 base, leaving 12 bases between them. Germline-derived CDR1 and CDR2 are SGHTA and FQGTGA. For the CDR3, the DNA is TGTGCCAGCAGCCCCCGGGGGAATTCCTACGAGCAGTACTTC. Amino acids: CASSPRGNSYEQYF. The full variable domain, in which reference TRBV7-3 and TRBJ2-7 provide the parts outside the CDR3, is GAGVSQTPSNKVTEKGKYVELRCDPISGHTALYWYRQSLGQGPEFLIYFQGTGAADDSGLPNDRFFAVRPEGSVSTLKIQRTERGDSAVYLCASSPRGNSYEQYFGPGTRLTVT.

The rearrangement links TRBV6-2 or TRBV6-3 to TRBJ2-1; D is possibly TRBD2 (5 bases). The V gene's germline CDR1 is MNHEY and CDR2 SVGEGT. V dropped 5 bases and J dropped 11 bases, with 10 bases sitting between them. There are 11 residues in the CDR3. The CDR3 sequence is CASSRTQQQFF. DNA of the CDR3: TGTGCCAGCAGTCGGACTCAGCAGCAGTTCTTC.

This clone was counted a few times. The chain recombines TRBV6-2 or TRBV6-3 with TRBJ1-5; 10 positions match TRBD1. Trimming cost V 5 bases and J 3 bases; bases outside gene matches: 7. Germline CDR1 MNHEY, CDR2 SVGEGT. The CDR3 runs to 16 residues. CDR3 protein: CASSAGTGVINQPQHF. The DNA of the CDR3 is TGTGCCAGCAGTGCCGGGACAGGGGTTATCAATCAGCCCCAGCATTTT.

The chain is built from TRBV9 and TRBJ2-7; D gene ambiguous. This CDR3 is 14 amino acids long. V was clipped by 3 bases and J by 5 bases, with 15 bases between them. The V gene's germline CDR1 is SGDLS and CDR2 YYNGEE. CDR3 in DNA: TGTGCCAGCAGCGCTGGTGGCGTTACTAACGAGCAGTACTTC. Translated, it gives CASSAGGVTNEQYF.

The chain couples TRBV7-9 to TRBJ2-5; no definite D call. Germline values: CDR1 SEHNR, CDR2 FQNEAQ (reference sequence). Trimming removed 5 bases at V and 5 bases at J, with 9 bases between. The CDR3 length is 12 residues. The CDR3 nucleotides read TGTGCCAGCAGCCTATATTCGGAGACCCAGTACTTC. Residues: CASSLYSETQYF.

This chain joins TRBV15 and TRBJ2-5, with 9 bases identical to TRBD1. The ends lost 1 base at V and 6 bases at J; junction bases unmatched: 9. Germline V gene sequence: CDR1 LNHNV, CDR2 YYDKDF (reference sequence). CDR3 length: 16 residues. CDR3: CATSRALTGGVKTQYF. The CDR3 DNA sequence: TGTGCCACCAGCAGAGCCCTGACAGGGGGTGTGAAGACCCAGTACTTC.

The chain employs TRBV7-9 and TRBJ2-7; tentative D call: TRBD1 (6 bases). Per the germline V gene, CDR1 is SEHNR and CDR2 is FQNEAQ (reference sequence). The CDR3 contains 14 residues. V lost 3 bases and J 6 bases, leaving 15 bases between the germline ends. CDR3 residues: CASSFGQGYGEQYF. The CDR3 DNA is TGTGCCAGCAGCTTTGGTCAGGGGTACGGCGAGCAGTACTTC.